This TCR beta chain was found in a study of esophageal squamous cell carcinoma under preoperative chemotherapy. General observations from the study: After paclitaxel-nedaplatin, abundant clones were more likely to contract than amplify. Chemotherapy was followed by significantly higher TCR diversity in peripheral T cells only, not tumor-infiltrating lymphocytes.

In its sample, this clonotype is medium-sized. Its antigen is unidentified. Sample time point: before preoperative PTX-NDP chemotherapy. Per germline, CDR1 SGHTA and CDR2 FQGTGA. The CDR3 spans 13 residues. V was shortened by 4 bases and J by 9 bases, with 10 bases between the two germline ends. MiXCR was run by TCRdb on the PCR reads, yielding one entry per CDR3 protein. The table has 15,000 to 20,000 distinct CDR3 sequences, just under 50% seen once; the top ten hold roughly 29%. The chain links TRBV7-3 to TRBJ1-6; no reliable D call. The clonotype originates from a human donor with esophageal squamous cell carcinoma. The donor label of this sample is uncertain. This specimen was taken from a patient given preoperative chemotherapy. The CDR3 sequence: CASSYDRSSPLHF. CDR3 sequence (DNA): TGTGCCAGCAGCTATGATAGGAGTTCACCCCTCCACTTT.